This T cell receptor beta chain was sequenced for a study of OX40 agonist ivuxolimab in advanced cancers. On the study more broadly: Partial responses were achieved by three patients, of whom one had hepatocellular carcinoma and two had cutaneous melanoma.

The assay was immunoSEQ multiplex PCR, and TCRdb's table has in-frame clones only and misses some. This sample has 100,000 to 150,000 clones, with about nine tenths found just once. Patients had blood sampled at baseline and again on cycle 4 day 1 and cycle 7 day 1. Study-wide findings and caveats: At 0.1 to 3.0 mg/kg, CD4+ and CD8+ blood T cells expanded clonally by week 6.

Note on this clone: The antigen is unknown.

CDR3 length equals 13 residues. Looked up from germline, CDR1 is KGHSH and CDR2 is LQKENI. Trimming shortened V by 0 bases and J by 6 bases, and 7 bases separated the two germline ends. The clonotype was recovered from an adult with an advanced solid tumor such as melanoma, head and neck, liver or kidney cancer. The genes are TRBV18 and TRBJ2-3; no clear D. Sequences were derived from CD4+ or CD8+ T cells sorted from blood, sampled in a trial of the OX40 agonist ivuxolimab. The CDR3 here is CASSPPSLDTQYF. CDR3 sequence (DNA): TGTGCCAGCTCACCACCGTCGCTGGATACGCAGTATTTT.